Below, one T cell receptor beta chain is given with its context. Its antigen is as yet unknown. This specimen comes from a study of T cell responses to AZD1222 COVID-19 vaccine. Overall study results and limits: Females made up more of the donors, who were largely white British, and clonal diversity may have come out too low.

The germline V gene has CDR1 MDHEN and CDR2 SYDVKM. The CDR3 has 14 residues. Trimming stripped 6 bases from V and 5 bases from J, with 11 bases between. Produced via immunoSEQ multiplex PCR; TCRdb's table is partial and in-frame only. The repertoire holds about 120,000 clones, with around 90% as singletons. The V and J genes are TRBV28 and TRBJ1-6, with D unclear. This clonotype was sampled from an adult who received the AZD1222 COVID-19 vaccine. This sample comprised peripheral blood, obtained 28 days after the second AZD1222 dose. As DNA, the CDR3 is TGTGCCAGCAGGAGTGGAGGGCATAATTCACCCCTCCACTTT. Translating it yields CASRSGGHNSPLHF. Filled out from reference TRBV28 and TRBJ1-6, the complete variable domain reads DVKVTQSSRYLVKRTGEKVFLECVQDMDHENMFWYRQDPGLGLRLIYFSYDVKMKEKGDIPEGYSVSREKKERFSLILESASTNQTSMYLCASRSGGHNSPLHFGNGTRLTVT.